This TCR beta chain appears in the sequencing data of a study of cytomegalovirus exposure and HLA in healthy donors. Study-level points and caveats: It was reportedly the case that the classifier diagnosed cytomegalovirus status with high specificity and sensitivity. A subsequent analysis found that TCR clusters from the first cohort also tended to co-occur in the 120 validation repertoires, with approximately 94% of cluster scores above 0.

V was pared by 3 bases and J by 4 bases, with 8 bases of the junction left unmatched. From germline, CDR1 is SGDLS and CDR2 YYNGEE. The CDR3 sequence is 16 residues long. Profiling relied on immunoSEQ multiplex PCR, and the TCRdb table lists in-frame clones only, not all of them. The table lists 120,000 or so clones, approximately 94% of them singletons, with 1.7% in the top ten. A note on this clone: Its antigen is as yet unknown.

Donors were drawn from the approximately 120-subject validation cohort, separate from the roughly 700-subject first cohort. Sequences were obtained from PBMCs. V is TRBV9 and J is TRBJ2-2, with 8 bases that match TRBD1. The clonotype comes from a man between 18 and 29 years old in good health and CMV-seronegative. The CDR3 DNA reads TGTGCCAGCAGCGCCCCGGGGACAGGTTCCACCGGGGAGCTGTTTTTT. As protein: CASSAPGTGSTGELFF.